The 17 T cell receptor beta chains listed next were all sequenced from one sample in a study of blood T cells in healthy people across ages. The authors ran a second PCR of about 6 to 12 cycles using a sample-barcoded 5' primer and a J-beta primer mix. MiXCR, run by TCRdb on the 5' RACE reads, gives a single entry per CDR3 protein. The profile covers approximately 1,700,000 distinct CDR3 sequences, with about two fifths appearing a single time and roughly 23% taken by the ten largest. Sequencing used blood. Source of these receptors: a human donor in good health.

The CDR3 spells CASSLNPIRGEQFF. The CDR3 DNA follows: TGCGCCAGCAGCTTGAATCCAATCCGGGGGGAGCAGTTCTTC. The chain combines TRBV5-1 with TRBJ2-1; a possible D gene is TRBD2 (6 bases). The CDR3 covers 14 residues. CDR1 and CDR2 (germline): SGHRS, YFSETQ. V was shortened by 1 base and J by 10 bases, with 15 bases between the two germline ends.

CDR3 bases: TGCAGCGTTGTAGCGGCCTCCTACAATGAGCAGTTCTTC. This sequence encodes CSVVAASYNEQFF. This chain joins TRBV29-1 and TRBJ2-1; tentatively, D is TRBD2 (6 bases). The V gene's germline CDR1 is SQVTM and CDR2 ANQGSEA. This CDR3 has 13 amino acids. V lost 4 bases and J lost 0, with 7 bases in between.

CDR3 coding DNA: TGTGCCAGCAGCAACTCCCGGGACAGATCCTACGAGCAGTACTTC. Amino acids: CASSNSRDRSYEQYF. V gene TRBV21-1 combines with J gene TRBJ2-7; the table's D call TRBD1 went unverified against the DNA. TRBV21-1 is deemed a pseudogene. The CDR3 sequence is 15 residues long.

CDR3 protein: CASSLPIGRTNEKLFF. For the CDR3, the DNA is TGTGCCAGCAGTTTACCGATCGGCAGAACTAATGAAAAACTGTTTTTT. The rearrangement links TRBV28 to TRBJ1-4; D remains unclear. The V end was cut by 2 bases, the J end by 1 base, with 11 bases between. The CDR3 has 16 residues. Germline CDR1 is MDHEN and CDR2 is SYDVKM.

This clonotype has only a few counts. The rearrangement uses TRBV7-2 and TRBJ2-7; D might be TRBD2 (5 bases). V dropped 4 bases and J dropped 2 bases, with 9 bases sitting between them. Germline CDR1 and CDR2: SGHTA and FQGNSA. The CDR3 totals 13 residues. Written as DNA, the CDR3 is TGTGCCAGCAGCTACAAACTAGCCTACGAGCAGTACTTC. Its translation is CASSYKLAYEQYF.

The chain links TRBV7-7 to TRBJ2-5; 14 nucleotides line up with TRBD2. The CDR3 spans 16 residues. CDR1 is SSHAT, CDR2 FNYEAQ, per germline (reference sequence). V lost 5 bases to trimming and J lost 2 bases; unmatched junction nucleotides: 4. This CDR3 is CASSTGTSGGQETQYF. CDR3 nucleotides: TGTGCCAGCAGCACGGGGACTAGCGGGGGTCAAGAGACCCAGTACTTC.

This clonotype turned up a few times. The chain recombines TRBV20-1 with TRBJ2-7, with D unclear. Trimming took off 1 base at V and 2 bases at J, with 0 bases between the two ends. CDR1 DFQATT and CDR2 SNEGSKA come from the germline V gene (reference sequence). The CDR3 loop spans 10 amino acids. CDR3 protein: CSARAYEQYF. The CDR3 region has the DNA TGCAGTGCTAGAGCCTACGAGCAGTACTTC.

V gene TRBV11-3 combines with J gene TRBJ2-1, with D possibly matching TRBD1 (6 bases). The CDR3 is made up of 15 amino acids. Germline CDR1 reads SGHNT; CDR2 reads YENEEA. V lost 5 bases, J lost 7 bases, and 18 bases lay in between. CDR3 amino acids: CASSTYRVGVNEQFF. The CDR3 nucleotides are TGTGCCAGCAGCACTTACAGGGTGGGGGTAAATGAGCAGTTCTTC. The full variable domain, completed using reference TRBV11-3 and TRBJ2-1, is EAGVVQSPRYKIIEKKQPVAFWCNPISGHNTLYWYLQNLGQGPELLIRYENEEAVDDSQLPKDRFSAERLKGVDSTLKIQPAELGDSAVYLCASSTYRVGVNEQFFGPGTRLTVL.

This clonotype occurred a few times. The V and J genes are TRBV12-3 or TRBV12-4 and TRBJ1-4, with a tentative D call TRBD1 (6 bases). Trimming cost V 6 bases and J 1 base, with 12 bases left between them. The CDR3 is 15 residues long. The CDR3 region has the DNA TGTGCCAGCAGCCCCTCGACAGGAACTAATGAAAAACTGTTTTTT. Its protein product is CASSPSTGTNEKLFF.

A few counts support this clonotype. The chain uses TRBV7-2 and TRBJ2-5, with unresolved D. With 4 bases removed from V and 1 base from J, the gap between germline ends came to 7 bases. Germline V CDR1 and CDR2: SGHTA, FQGNSA. The CDR3 extends over 13 amino acids. CDR3 in amino acids: CASSSLLQETQYF. CDR3 sequence (DNA): TGTGCCAGCAGCTCACTACTCCAAGAGACCCAGTACTTC.

The chain combines TRBV7-2 with TRBJ2-3, with unresolved D. V was trimmed by 1 base and J by 6 bases, leaving 11 bases between them. The CDR3 length is 14 residues. CDR1 is SGHTA and CDR2 is FQGNSA in the germline V gene. The chain's CDR3 is CASSLEFTDDTQYF. The CDR3, as DNA: TGTGCCAGCAGCTTAGAGTTTACAGACGATACGCAGTATTTT.

This chain connects TRBV20-1 to TRBJ2-4; weak D call: TRBD2 (6 bases). The J call is in doubt because the DNA end fits TRBJ2-7 better. In germline, CDR1 is DFQATT, CDR2 SNEGSKA (reference sequence). The CDR3 runs to 15 residues. CDR3: CSARGAGLITYEQYF. As DNA, the CDR3 is TGCAGTGCTAGAGGTGCGGGACTCATAACTTACGAGCAGTACTTC.

The chain combines TRBV5-1 with TRBJ2-3, with 10 bases aligning to TRBD2. This CDR3 is 16 amino acids long. The V segment lost 1 base and the J segment 3 bases; nucleotides outside the gene matches: 5. Germline V CDR1 and CDR2: SGHRS, YFSETQ. In nucleotides, the CDR3 is TGCGCCAGCAGCTTGAGGCTAGCGGGGGAAACAGATACGCAGTATTTT. It specifies CASSLRLAGETDTQYF.

The chain has TRBV3-1 and TRBJ1-2, with D tentatively TRBD1 (5 bases). This CDR3 is 14 amino acids long. Germline CDR1 LGHDT, CDR2 YNNKEL (reference sequence). Between the trimmed V and J ends, which lost 0 bases and 6 bases, there was a span of 11 bases. This CDR3 is CASSQDGAGDGYTF. The CDR3 bases are TGTGCCAGCAGCCAAGATGGGGCGGGGGATGGCTACACCTTC.

The V and J genes are TRBV4-2 and TRBJ2-3, with 9 bases fitting TRBD2. Germline assignment: CDR1 LGHNA and CDR2 YNFKEQ. The V gene end was trimmed by 0 bases and the J gene end by 6 bases; junction bases not matched to a gene: 1. The CDR3 runs to 14 residues. CDR3 sequence reads: CASSQDAGGDTQYF. For the CDR3, the DNA is TGTGCCAGCAGCCAAGACGCGGGGGGGGATACGCAGTATTTT.

The table lists this clonotype with a few counts. The V call is TRBV28, the J call TRBJ2-5; tentatively, D is TRBD1 (6 bases). Germline V gives CDR1 MDHEN, CDR2 SYDVKM. With 2 bases removed from V and 11 bases from J, the gap between germline ends came to 9 bases. This CDR3 is 11 amino acids long. CDR3 sequence (DNA): TGTGCCAGCAGTTTACGGACAGAGCAGTACTTC. Its translation is CASSLRTEQYF.

This clonotype occurred a few times. The rearrangement links TRBV6-1 to TRBJ1-2; D remains unclear. The CDR3 consists of 13 residues. V gave up 3 bases and J gave up 4 bases, with 9 bases separating them. Germline-derived CDR1 and CDR2 are MNHNS and SASEGT. The CDR3 spells CASSERQVYGYTF. The DNA of the CDR3 is TGTGCCAGCAGTGAGAGGCAGGTCTATGGCTACACCTTC.